This T cell receptor (beta chain) was captured in a study of CD8 T cells in Susac syndrome. Matching for age and sex applied to the controls, who were healthy donors. RNA totalling about 0.45 to 1 ug underwent reverse transcription with random hexamers. TCRdb independently ran MiXCR on the immunoSEQ multiplex PCR reads; one entry per CDR3 protein. Of roughly 110,000 distinct CDR3 sequences listed, under 95% are singletons. The clonotype originates from a human donor in good health. Sequenced sample: CD8+ T cells from PBMCs.

CDR3 sequence: CASSEAIGSGANVLTF. For the CDR3, the DNA is TGTGCCAGCAGTGAGGCTATCGGCTCTGGGGCCAACGTCCTGACTTTC. The chain couples TRBV2 to TRBJ2-6, with unresolved D. Germline values: CDR1 SNHLY, CDR2 FYNNEI. CDR3 length: 16 amino acids. Trimming removed 3 bases from V and 0 bases from J, with 9 bases in between. Full variable domain (rest looked up from reference TRBV2 and TRBJ2-6): EPEVTQTPSHQVTQMGQEVILRCVPISNHLYFYWYRQILGQKVEFLVSFYNNEISEKSEIFDDQFSVERPDGSNFTLKIRSTKLEDSAMYFCASSEAIGSGANVLTFGAGSRLTVL.